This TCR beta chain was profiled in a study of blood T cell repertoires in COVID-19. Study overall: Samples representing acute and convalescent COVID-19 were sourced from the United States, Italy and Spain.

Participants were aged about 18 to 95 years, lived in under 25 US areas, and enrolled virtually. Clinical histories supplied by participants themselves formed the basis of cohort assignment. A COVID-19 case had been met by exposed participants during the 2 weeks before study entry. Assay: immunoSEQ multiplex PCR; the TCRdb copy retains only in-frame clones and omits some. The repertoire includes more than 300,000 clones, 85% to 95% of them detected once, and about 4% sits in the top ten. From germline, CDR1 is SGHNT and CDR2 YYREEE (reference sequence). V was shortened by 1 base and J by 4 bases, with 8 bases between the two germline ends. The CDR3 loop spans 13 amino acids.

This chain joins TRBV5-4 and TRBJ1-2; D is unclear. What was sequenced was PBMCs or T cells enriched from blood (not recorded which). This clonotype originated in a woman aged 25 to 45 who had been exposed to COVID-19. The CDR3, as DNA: TGTGCCAGCAGCTTGTCTAGGTCCTATGGCTACACCTTC. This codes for CASSLSRSYGYTF.